A selection of T cell receptor beta chains follows, all from one sample in a study of shared clonotypes between healthy human individuals. Repertoires were generated with immunoSEQ multiplex PCR, while TCRdb's copy carries only in-frame clones and drops some. The repertoire holds roughly 2.1 million clones, with about 93% as singletons. The sample was naive CD8+ T cells from PBMCs. The receptors here all came from a man between 18 and 35 years old in good health. Some clones in this sample may be carry-over from other donors' samples. Each CDR3 is given with its conserved first and last residue. D genes are given only for firm matches. Clone sizes are given selectively: once, few, many, or a class where the clone is expanded.

once,TRBD2,TRBV6-4,TRBJ2-1,TGTGCCAGCAGTGACAGACTAGCGCCACCCTACAATGAGCAGTTCTTC,CASSDRLAPPYNEQFF
few,TRBD2,TRBV9,TRBJ2-3,TGTGCCAGCAGCGGCCCCGGGACTAGCGGGAGGGATTCCACAGATACGCAGTATTTT,CASSGPGTSGRDSTDTQYF
-,-,TRBV4-3,TRBJ1-3,TGCGCCAGCAGTCAAGACCTATTCTCTGGAAACACCATATATTTT,CASSQDLFSGNTIYF
-,-,TRBV19,TRBJ2-3,TGTGCCAGGACGGGAGCCCCCTTCAGGGATACGCAGTATTTT,CARTGAPFRDTQYF
-,TRBD1,TRBV28,TRBJ1-1,TGTGCCAGCAGACAAACAGGGGGCCCTGAAGCTTTCTTT,CASRQTGGPEAFF
-,-,TRBV15,TRBJ2-7,TGTGCCACCAGCAGAAGACAGGGGGGGAGACTAGCGGATTACGAGCAGTACTTC,CATSRRQGGRLADYEQYF
-,TRBD1,TRBV10-3,TRBJ2-2,TGTGCCGTTTCGGACAGGGGACCCGGGGAGCTGTTTTTT,CAVSDRGPGELFF
-,TRBD1,TRBV7-9,TRBJ1-1,TGTGCCAGCAGCCCACTAGGGGGCCAGAACACTGAAGCTTTCTTT,CASSPLGGQNTEAFF
-,-,TRBV29-1,TRBJ2-7,TGCAGGAGGTTAAAAACGGCATACGAGCAGTACTTC,CRRLKTAYEQYF
-,TRBD2,TRBV19,TRBJ2-1,TGTGCCAGTGGCCGGGACCGGGAGGGCCGCAATGAGCAGTTCTTC,CASGRDREGRNEQFF
-,-,TRBV5-6,TRBJ1-5,TGTGCCAGCAGCTTGGGGGTGAATCAGCCCCAGCATTTT,CASSLGVNQPQHF
-,-,TRBV9,TRBJ2-2,TGTGCCAGCAACCCCCTAGGCACCGGGGAGCTGTTTTTT,CASNPLGTGELFF
-,-,TRBV27,TRBJ2-2,TGTGCCAGCAGTTTTCTGGAGGGCCTCTCTATGGCCGGGGAGCTGTTTTTT,CASSFLEGLSMAGELFF
-,-,TRBV7-9,TRBJ2-7,TGTGCCAGCAGCCCGTTTGACAGGGAGCAGTACTTC,CASSPFDREQYF
-,-,TRBV12-2,TRBJ1-1,TGTGCAAGTCGCTTAGAACAGGGGCCGAACACTGAAGCTTTCTTT,CASRLEQGPNTEAFF
once,-,TRBV14,TRBJ2-1,TGTGCCAGCAGCCCGGGAAGGGGTGCCTACAATGAGCAGTTCTTC,CASSPGRGAYNEQFF
-,-,TRBV10-3,TRBJ1-1,TGTGCCATCAGTGAGTCGTCTCATACTGAAGCTTTCTTT,CAISESSHTEAFF
-,-,TRBV7-9,TRBJ1-6,TGTGCCAGCAGCTTAGATTCTCTCCCAAATTCACCCCTCCACTTT,CASSLDSLPNSPLHF
-,TRBD2,TRBV9,TRBJ2-7,TGTGCCAGCAGCGTAGGGACTAGCGGGAGTTACGAGCAGTACTTC,CASSVGTSGSYEQYF
-,TRBD2,TRBV6-1,TRBJ2-1,TGTGCCAGCAGTGAATTTTTCCTAGCGGGAGGGCCTCATGAGCAGTTCTTC,CASSEFFLAGGPHEQFF
-,-,TRBV6-1,TRBJ1-4,TGTGCCAGCAGTGAAGTGGGGGAGGGGACTAATGAAAAACTGTTTTTT,CASSEVGEGTNEKLFF
few,-,TRBV7-9,TRBJ1-1,TGTGCCATTGACTATGGGGGGAACACTGAAGCTTTCTTT,CAIDYGGNTEAFF
-,-,TRBV27,TRBJ2-7,TGTGCCAGCAGTTTAAAGTTTGGCGAGCAGTACTTC,CASSLKFGEQYF
-,TRBD2,TRBV7-2,TRBJ2-3,TGTGCCAGCAGCTTATGGCTAGCGGGGAGGGATACGCAGTATTTT,CASSLWLAGRDTQYF
-,-,TRBV13,TRBJ1-2,TGTGCCAGCAGCCAAGCAGTTTGGGGGCTCCATGGCTACACCTTC,CASSQAVWGLHGYTF
-,-,TRBV27,TRBJ2-3,TGTGCCAGCAGGGACAGCACAGATACGCAGTATTTT,CASRDSTDTQYF
few,-,TRBV7-9,TRBJ1-1,TGTGCCAGCAGCTTCACAGACTTAGACGCTGAAGCTTTCTTT,CASSFTDLDAEAFF
-,-,TRBV5-6,TRBJ2-5,TGTGCCAGCAACCGATTCAGATACCAAGAGACCCAGTACTTC,CASNRFRYQETQYF
-,-,TRBV23-1,TRBJ1-2,TGCGCCAGCAGTCGATCCCCCCTGGGGGTAGGATATGGCTACACCTTC,CASSRSPLGVGYGYTF
-,-,TRBV30,TRBJ2-7,TGTGCCTGGGCGCCCGGGACACCCTACGAGCAGTACTTC,CAWAPGTPYEQYF
once,-,TRBV19,TRBJ2-1,TGTGCCAGTAGTATCTCAGCGGGTTACTACAATGAGCAGTTCTTC,CASSISAGYYNEQFF
-,-,TRBV4-2,TRBJ2-1,TGTGCCAGCAGCCTAGGGGGGGTGAGCTCCTACAATGAGCAGTTCTTC,CASSLGGVSSYNEQFF
-,-,TRBV5-4,TRBJ1-1,TGTGCCAGCAGCTTGTCGAGGGGCACCACTGAAGCTTTCTTT,CASSLSRGTTEAFF
-,TRBD1,TRBV29-1,TRBJ2-7,TGCAGCGTGTCCCGAGGACAGGGAGAGCAGTACTTC,CSVSRGQGEQYF
-,TRBD2,TRBV9,TRBJ2-1,TGTGCCAGCAGCGTCGTTGCGGGAGGATCCTACAATGAGCAGTTCTTC,CASSVVAGGSYNEQFF
-,-,TRBV29-1,TRBJ1-2,TGCAGCGAACTAAACAGGGCGGCTGGCTACACCTTC,CSELNRAAGYTF
-,-,TRBV9,TRBJ2-5,TGTGCCAGCAGCGTACGAGTCGCCAACCAAGAGACCCAGTACTTC,CASSVRVANQETQYF
-,TRBD1,TRBV2,TRBJ1-2,TGTGCCAGCAGTGAAGCACGACAGGGGAATGGCTACACCTTC,CASSEARQGNGYTF
-,-,TRBV7-3,TRBJ2-1,TGTGCCAGCAGCTTAAGACTGAGGTTCAATGAGCAGTTCTTC,CASSLRLRFNEQFF
once,-,TRBV29-1,TRBJ2-1,TGCAGCGTTGAAGTAGGAGGGGCCTTCTCCTACAATGAGCAGTTCTTC,CSVEVGGAFSYNEQFF
once,-,TRBV5-5,TRBJ2-3,TGTGCCAGCAGCTCCGGGACGGTTATTACAGATACGCAGTATTTT,CASSSGTVITDTQYF
-,-,TRBV5-4,TRBJ2-7,TGCGCCAGCAGCCAAGCCCGTGCTCCCTACGAGCAGTACTTC,CASSQARAPYEQYF
-,-,TRBV4-1,TRBJ2-7,TGCGCCAGCAGCCAAGTGGGACTCTCCTACGAGCAGTACTTC,CASSQVGLSYEQYF
-,-,TRBV5-6,TRBJ2-1,TGTGCCAGCAGCCATGGGGGGGCGGATGAGCAGTTCTTC,CASSHGGADEQFF
-,-,TRBV4-3,TRBJ2-3,TGCGCCAGCAGCCAAGAGACTAGTGTTACCAGAGATACGCAGTATTTT,CASSQETSVTRDTQYF
-,TRBD2,TRBV7-6,TRBJ2-1,TGTGCCAGCAGCTGGGGTGAGCGGGAGGGCATCTACAATGAGCAGTTCTTC,CASSWGEREGIYNEQFF
-,TRBD1,TRBV5-6,TRBJ2-7,TGTGCCAGCAGCTTCGGGACAGGGATATCCGAGCAGTACTTC,CASSFGTGISEQYF
-,-,TRBV9,TRBJ2-1,TGTGCCAGCAGCGCGACCGGAAATGAGCAGTTCTTC,CASSATGNEQFF
-,TRBD2,TRBV27,TRBJ2-7,TGTGCCAGCATGGGATCGGCGGGAGCTCGCGAGCAGTACTTC,CASMGSAGAREQYF
-,TRBD1,TRBV7-9,TRBJ2-1,TGTGCCAGCAGCGGGGGGACAGGGCCCTACAATGAGCAGTTCTTC,CASSGGTGPYNEQFF
-,-,TRBV28,TRBJ1-2,TGTGCCAGCAGTGGCTTCCGGGACACCAACTATGGCTACACCTTC,CASSGFRDTNYGYTF
-,-,TRBV11-2,TRBJ2-7,TGTGCCAGCAGCTTAGGGCTGGCTTACGAGCAGTACTTC,CASSLGLAYEQYF
-,-,TRBV29-1,TRBJ2-7,TGCAGCGCCCTGGGTGGGGGGCGAGGGTACGAGCAGTACTTC,CSALGGGRGYEQYF
-,TRBD1,TRBV15,TRBJ2-1,TGTGCCGTCCCACAGGGGTACTCCTACAATGAGCAGTTCTTC,CAVPQGYSYNEQFF
-,TRBD2,TRBV7-9,TRBJ2-3,TGTGCCAGCAGCCCCTTTGGGGGAGGGCGGGTTGGCACAGATACGCAGTATTTT,CASSPFGGGRVGTDTQYF
-,-,TRBV7-9,TRBJ1-4,TGTGCCAGCAGCTTAATAACGGACCCTAATGAAAAACTGTTTTTT,CASSLITDPNEKLFF
-,-,TRBV18,TRBJ1-2,TGTGCCAGCTCCCCCGTTCGGCAGGGAGCTAACTATGGCTACACCTTC,CASSPVRQGANYGYTF
-,-,TRBV9,TRBJ1-4,TGTGCCAGCAGCGTAGCCTCCGCGGGAGGTAAACTGTTTTTT,CASSVASAGGKLFF
-,-,TRBV19,TRBJ1-1,TGTGCCAGTACCACGATCGGACAGTCTGAAGCTTTCTTT,CASTTIGQSEAFF
-,TRBD2,TRBV28,TRBJ2-2,TGTGCCAGCAGCAACGGGAGGGTTAACACCGGGGAGCTGTTTTTT,CASSNGRVNTGELFF